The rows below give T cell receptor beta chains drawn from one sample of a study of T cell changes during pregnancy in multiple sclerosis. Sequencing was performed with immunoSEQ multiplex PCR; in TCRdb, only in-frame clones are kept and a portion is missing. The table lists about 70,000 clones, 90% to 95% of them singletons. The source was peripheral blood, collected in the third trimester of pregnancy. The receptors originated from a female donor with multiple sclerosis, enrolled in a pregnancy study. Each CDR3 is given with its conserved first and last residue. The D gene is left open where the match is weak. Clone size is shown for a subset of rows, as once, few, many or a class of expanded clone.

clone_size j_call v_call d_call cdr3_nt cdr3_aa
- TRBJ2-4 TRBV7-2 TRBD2 TGTGCCAGCAGCCCTACTAGCGGGGGGGCCACGCACATTCAGTACTTC CASSPTSGGATHIQYF
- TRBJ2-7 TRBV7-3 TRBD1 TGTGCCAGCAGCTTAACCGGGGACAGGGACGAGCAGTACTTC CASSLTGDRDEQYF
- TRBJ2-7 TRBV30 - TGTGCCTGGGGGCAGAGCTCCTACGAGCAGTACTTC CAWGQSSYEQYF
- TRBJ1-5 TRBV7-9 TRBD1 TGTGCCAGCAGCTTAGGGGACAGGGAAAATCAGCCCCAGCATTTT CASSLGDRENQPQHF
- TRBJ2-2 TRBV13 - TGTGCCAGCAGCCAACCGGGGTCCGGGGAGCTGTTTTTT CASSQPGSGELFF
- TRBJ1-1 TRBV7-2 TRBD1 TGTGCCAGCAGCCAACCCGGACAGGGAATAATGAACACTGAAGCTTTCTTT CASSQPGQGIMNTEAFF
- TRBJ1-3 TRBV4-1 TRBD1 TGCGCCAGCAGCCCCTTCCCCGGACAGGCCCAAGGAAGCTCTGGAAACACCATATATTTT CASSPFPGQAQGSSGNTIYF
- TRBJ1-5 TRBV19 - TGTGCCAGTAGGGGCAGGGGAGTGTCGGGCAATCAGCCCCAGCATTTT CASRGRGVSGNQPQHF
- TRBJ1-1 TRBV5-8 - TGTGCCAGCAGCTTGGGTCTCCAGGTAATGAACACTGAAGCTTTCTTT CASSLGLQVMNTEAFF
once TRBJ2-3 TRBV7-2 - TGTGCCAGCAGCTTACGAGCTTGGGATACGCAGTATTTT CASSLRAWDTQYF
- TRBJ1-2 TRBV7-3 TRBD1 TGTGCCAGCAGCTTAACGTTACGGGGGGGTCAGGGGGTCTACACCTTC CASSLTLRGGQGVYTF
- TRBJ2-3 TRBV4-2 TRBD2 TGTGCCAGCAGCCAAGGCGGCGCGGGGGGGCCAACAGATACGCAGTATTTT CASSQGGAGGPTDTQYF
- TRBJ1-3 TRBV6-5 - TGTGCCAGCAGTATAGGGGCGCTCGCTGGAAACACCATATATTTT CASSIGALAGNTIYF
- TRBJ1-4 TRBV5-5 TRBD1 TGTGCCAGCAGCTTGGGACAGGGGGCGGAACTGTTTTTT CASSLGQGAELFF
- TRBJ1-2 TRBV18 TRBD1 TGTGCCAGCTCGGCAGGGGACAGGTCCTATGGCTACACCTTC CASSAGDRSYGYTF
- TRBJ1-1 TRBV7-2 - TGTGCCAGCAGCTTAATGGGGCAGATGAACACTGAAGCTTTCTTT CASSLMGQMNTEAFF
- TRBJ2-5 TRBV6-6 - TGTGCCAGCAACCGGGAGAGAAAAGAGACCCAGTACTTC CASNRERKETQYF
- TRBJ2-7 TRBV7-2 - TGTGCCAGCAGCTTAAGTGGGGGGGGCGCGGCCCACGAGCAGTACTTC CASSLSGGGAAHEQYF
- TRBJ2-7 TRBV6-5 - TGTGCCAGCAGTTACGGAGGGGGCCTGACCTACGAGCAGTACTTC CASSYGGGLTYEQYF
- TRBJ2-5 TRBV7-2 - TGTGCCAGCAGCTCCCGAGAGACCCAGTACTTC CASSSRETQYF
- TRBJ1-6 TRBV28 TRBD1 TGTGCCAGCAGTCCTGGGACAGCTAATTCACCCCTCCACTTT CASSPGTANSPLHF
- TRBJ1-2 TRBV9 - TGTGCCAGCAGCCCAAGGTTGCAGGGAGGGAACTATGGCTACACCTTC CASSPRLQGGNYGYTF
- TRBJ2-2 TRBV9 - TGTGCCAGCAGCACCCCTCGGGAGGGGGCCGGCGGGGAGCTGTTTTTT CASSTPREGAGGELFF
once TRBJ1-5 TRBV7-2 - TGTGCCAGCAGCCGTCAAGGGGCGCATCAGCCCCAGCATTTT CASSRQGAHQPQHF
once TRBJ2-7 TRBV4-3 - TGCGCCAGCAGCCAAGTAGGCAGGGGCGAGCAGTACTTC CASSQVGRGEQYF
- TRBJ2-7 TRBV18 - TGTGCCAGCTCACCAGATCAGGGCCCCTACGAGCAGTACTTC CASSPDQGPYEQYF
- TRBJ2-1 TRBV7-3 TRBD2 TGTGCCAGCAGCACACCGGGGGGGAATGAGCAGTTCTTC CASSTPGGNEQFF
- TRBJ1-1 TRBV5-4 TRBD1 TGTGCCAGCAGCCAGGGACAGGGAATGAACACTGAAGCTTTCTTT CASSQGQGMNTEAFF
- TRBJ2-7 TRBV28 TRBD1 TGTGCCAGCAGTCTTGGACAGGCCACCTACGAGCAGTACTTC CASSLGQATYEQYF